Included here is one TCR beta chain sequence, with context. The antigen remains undetermined. This entry is derived from a study of T cell responses to AZD1222 COVID-19 vaccine. In the study overall: Both about-4-week and about-12-week second-dose recipients were combined.

This CDR3 is 15 amino acids long. Germline values: CDR1 SGHRS, CDR2 YFSETQ. The J segment lost 5 bases and the V segment lost 3 bases, leaving 9 bases of the junction unmatched. Whole-study results and caveats: Nearly half of spike-specific TCRs reportedly target unmutated variant regions. The repertoires were collected only after the peak T cell response. Females made up more of the donors, who were largely white British, and clonal diversity may have come out too low.

Assay used: immunoSEQ multiplex PCR; TCRdb lists only in-frame clones, some missing. This sample yields under 140,000 clones, of which approximately 90% are seen a single time; 7.5% to 9% belongs to the top ten. The specimen comprised peripheral blood, sampled on day 0 of AZD1222 vaccination. This clonotype was obtained from an adult in good health. This sequence joins TRBV5-1 and TRBJ2-7, with 9 bases identical to TRBD1. This CDR3 is CASSSSPGTGNEQYF. CDR3 sequence (DNA): TGCGCCAGCAGCTCAAGTCCCGGGACAGGGAACGAGCAGTACTTC.